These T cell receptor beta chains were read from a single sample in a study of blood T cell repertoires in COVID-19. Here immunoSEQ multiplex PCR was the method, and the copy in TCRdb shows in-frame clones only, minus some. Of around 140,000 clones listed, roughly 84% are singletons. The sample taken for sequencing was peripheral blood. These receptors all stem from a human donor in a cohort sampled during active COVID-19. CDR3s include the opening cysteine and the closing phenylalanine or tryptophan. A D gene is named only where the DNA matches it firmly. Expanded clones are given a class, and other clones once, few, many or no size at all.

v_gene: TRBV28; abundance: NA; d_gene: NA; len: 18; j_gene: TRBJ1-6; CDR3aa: CASSFGAGTGGIVSPLHF; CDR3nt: NA
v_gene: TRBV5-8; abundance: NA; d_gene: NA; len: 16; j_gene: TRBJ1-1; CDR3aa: CASSYTARQRGTEAFF; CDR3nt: TGTGCCAGCAGCTACACAGCCAGGCAAAGAGGGACTGAAGCTTTCTTT
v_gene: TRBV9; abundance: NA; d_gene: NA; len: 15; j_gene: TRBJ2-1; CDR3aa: CASSVQGSSYNEQFF; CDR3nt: TGTGCCAGCAGCGTACAGGGGAGCTCCTACAATGAGCAGTTCTTC
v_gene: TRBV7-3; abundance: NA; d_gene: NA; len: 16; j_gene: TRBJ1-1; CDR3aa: CASSPTASREDTEAFF; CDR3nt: TGTGCCAGCAGCCCCACCGCCTCCCGAGAGGACACTGAAGCTTTCTTT
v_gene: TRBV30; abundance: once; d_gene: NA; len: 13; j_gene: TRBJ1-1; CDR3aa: CAWTQGTDTEAFF; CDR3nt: TGTGCCTGGACCCAGGGAACGGACACTGAAGCTTTCTTT
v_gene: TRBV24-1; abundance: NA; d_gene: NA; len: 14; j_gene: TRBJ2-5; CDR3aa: CATSDTRGQETQYF; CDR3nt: TGTGCCACCAGTGATACAAGGGGGCAAGAGACCCAGTACTTC
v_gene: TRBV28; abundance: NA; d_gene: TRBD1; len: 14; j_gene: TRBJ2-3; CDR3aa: CASRLTGSTDTQYF; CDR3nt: TGTGCCAGCAGACTGACAGGGAGCACAGATACGCAGTATTTT
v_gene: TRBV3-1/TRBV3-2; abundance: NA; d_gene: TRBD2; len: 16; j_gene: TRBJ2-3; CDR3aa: CASSQELAGEGDTQYF; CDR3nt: TGTGCCAGCAGCCAAGAACTAGCGGGAGAGGGAGATACGCAGTATTTT
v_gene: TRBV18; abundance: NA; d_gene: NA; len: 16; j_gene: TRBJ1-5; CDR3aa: CASSPPGRDNQRPQHF; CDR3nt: TGTGCCAGCTCACCACCGGGACGGGACAATCAGAGGCCCCAGCATTTT
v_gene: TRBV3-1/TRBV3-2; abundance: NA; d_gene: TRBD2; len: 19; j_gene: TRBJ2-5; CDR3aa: CASSQPGTSGRALGETQYF; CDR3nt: TGTGCCAGCAGCCAACCGGGGACTAGCGGAAGAGCTTTGGGAGAGACCCAGTACTTC
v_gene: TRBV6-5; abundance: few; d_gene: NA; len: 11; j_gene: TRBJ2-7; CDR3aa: CASSSTYEQYF; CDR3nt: TGTGCCAGCAGTTCCACCTACGAGCAGTACTTC
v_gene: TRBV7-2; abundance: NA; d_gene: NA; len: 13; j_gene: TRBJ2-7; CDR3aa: CASSFNSEGEQYF; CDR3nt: TGTGCCAGCAGCTTTAACTCGGAGGGCGAGCAGTACTTC
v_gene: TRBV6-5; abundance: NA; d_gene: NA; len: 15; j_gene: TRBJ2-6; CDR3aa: CASSYAVPGANVLTF; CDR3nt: TGTGCCAGCAGTTACGCGGTCCCTGGGGCCAACGTCCTGACTTTC
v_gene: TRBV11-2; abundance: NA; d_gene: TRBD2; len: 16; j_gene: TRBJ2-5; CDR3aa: CASRESSGRALETQYF; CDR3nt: TGTGCCAGCAGAGAATCTAGCGGGAGGGCCTTAGAGACCCAGTACTTC
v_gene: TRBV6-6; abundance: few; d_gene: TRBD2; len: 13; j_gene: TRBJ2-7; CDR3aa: CATSAGTIYEQYF; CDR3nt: TGTGCGACTAGCGCCGGGACGATCTACGAGCAGTACTTC
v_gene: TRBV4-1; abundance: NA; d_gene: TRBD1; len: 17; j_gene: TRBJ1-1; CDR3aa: CASSLWTGGGMNTEAFF; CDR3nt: TGCGCCAGCAGTCTCTGGACAGGGGGCGGGATGAACACTGAAGCTTTCTTT
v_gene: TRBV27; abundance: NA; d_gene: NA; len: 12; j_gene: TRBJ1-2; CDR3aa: CASRTGGARITF; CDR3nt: TGTGCCAGCAGAACGGGCGGGGCCAGGATCACCTTC
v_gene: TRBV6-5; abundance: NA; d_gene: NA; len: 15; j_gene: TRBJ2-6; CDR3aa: CASSFGTYGANVLTF; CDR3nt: TGTGCCAGCAGCTTCGGGACATATGGGGCCAACGTCCTGACTTTC
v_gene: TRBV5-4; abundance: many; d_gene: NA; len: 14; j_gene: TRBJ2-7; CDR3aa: CASSLNRDFYEQYF; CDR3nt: TGTGCCAGCAGCCTCAACCGGGACTTCTACGAGCAGTACTTC
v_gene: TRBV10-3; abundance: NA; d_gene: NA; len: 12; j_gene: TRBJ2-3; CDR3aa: CAISRESDTQYF; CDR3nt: TGTGCCATCAGTCGGGAGTCAGATACGCAGTATTTT
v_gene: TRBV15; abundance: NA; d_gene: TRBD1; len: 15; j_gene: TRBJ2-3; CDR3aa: CATSSRTGGTDTQYF; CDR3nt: TGTGCCACCAGCAGCCGGACAGGGGGCACAGATACGCAGTATTTT
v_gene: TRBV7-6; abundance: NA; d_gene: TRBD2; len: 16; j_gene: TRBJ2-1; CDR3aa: CASSFNRLAGDNEQFF; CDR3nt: TGTGCCAGCAGCTTTAATCGTCTAGCGGGAGACAATGAGCAGTTCTTC